The 5 T cell receptor beta chains given below trace back to one sample, sequenced in a study of T cells expressing NK-cell markers. TCRdb re-called the 5' RACE reads; one entry per CDR3 protein, DNA not given. The sample has about 160,000 distinct CDR3 sequences; the top ten hold approximately 17%. Material for sequencing was blood T cells: a sorted CD56 or NKG2C T cell subset, CD4+ or CD8+ T cells, or bulk PBMC T cells (not recorded which). Receptor source: a woman aged 18 to 69 in good health.

The gene calls are TRBV25-1 and TRBJ2-7; the TRBD1 assignment by TCRdb is unverifiable without DNA. The CDR3 contains 15 residues. The V gene's germline CDR1 is MGHDK and CDR2 SYGVNS. The CDR3 loop reads CASSESGIQAYEQYF.

The chain joins TRBV5-1 to TRBJ2-1; TCRdb's assignment of TRBD1 cannot be checked, as there is no DNA. The V gene's germline CDR1 is SGHRS and CDR2 YFSETQ. This CDR3 is built from 16 residues. The CDR3: CASSLTRDSSYNEQFF.

The CDR3 loop is CATSDLPGGPSSTDTQYF. V usage is TRBV24-1 and J usage is TRBJ2-3; there is no DNA to check the TCRdb D call of TRBD2. The CDR3 covers 18 residues. Germline assignment: CDR1 KGHDR and CDR2 SFDVKD.

V and J are TRBV5-1 and TRBJ2-5; there is no DNA to check the TCRdb D call of TRBD1. This CDR3 is built from 16 residues. The germline CDR1 and CDR2 sequences are SGHRS and YFSETQ. CDR3 sequence reads: CASSLQGAGFQETQYF.

CDR3 sequence: CASSELSSRLYEQYF. The chain links TRBV6-1 to TRBJ2-7. The CDR3 is made up of 15 amino acids. CDR1 is MNHNS and CDR2 is SASEGT in the germline V gene.